A selection of T cell receptor beta chains follows, all from one sample in a study of long-term antiretroviral therapy in people with HIV. Measured with immunoSEQ multiplex PCR; TCRdb has only the in-frame clones, and not every one. The data hold tens of thousands of clones, with around 83% observed a single time. The material was unsorted PBMCs, obtained 0.8 years after starting antiretroviral therapy. These receptor sequences come from a woman aged 25 to 39 with HIV. Each CDR3 is given with its conserved first and last residue. Fields, in order: D gene, J gene, V gene, clone size, CDR3 protein, CDR3 DNA. D genes are given only for firm matches. A clone size is listed for some rows: how often the clone was seen (once, few, many), or a class if it is expanded.

D gene: NA
J gene: TRBJ1-2
V gene: TRBV9
clone size: NA
CDR3 protein: CASSGGTLGRSYTF
CDR3 DNA: TGTGCCAGCAGCGGCGGGACACTCGGTAGGAGCTACACCTTC

D gene: TRBD1
J gene: TRBJ1-2
V gene: TRBV5-4
clone size: NA
CDR3 protein: CASSLTGGGYTF
CDR3 DNA: TGTGCCAGCAGCTTGACAGGGGGCGGCTACACCTTC

D gene: NA
J gene: TRBJ1-2
V gene: TRBV5-1
clone size: NA
CDR3 protein: CASSLALGQIYGYTF
CDR3 DNA: TGCGCCAGCAGCTTGGCCTTGGGGCAGATCTATGGCTACACCTTC

D gene: NA
J gene: TRBJ2-6
V gene: TRBV10-2
clone size: NA
CDR3 protein: CASSPGEAGANVLTF
CDR3 DNA: TGCGCCAGCAGTCCGGGTGAGGCTGGGGCCAACGTCCTGACTTTC

D gene: TRBD1
J gene: TRBJ2-3
V gene: TRBV7-9
clone size: NA
CDR3 protein: CASSVQGAGSADTQYF
CDR3 DNA: TGTGCCAGCAGCGTGCAGGGGGCCGGATCGGCAGATACGCAGTATTTT

D gene: NA
J gene: TRBJ1-1
V gene: TRBV6-6
clone size: NA
CDR3 protein: CASSYTGGAGGTEAFF
CDR3 DNA: TGTGCCAGCAGCTACACCGGAGGGGCGGGAGGGACTGAAGCTTTCTTT

D gene: NA
J gene: TRBJ2-1
V gene: TRBV5-6
clone size: NA
CDR3 protein: CASSYRGYNEQFF
CDR3 DNA: TGTGCCAGCAGCTACCGGGGGTACAATGAGCAGTTCTTC

D gene: NA
J gene: TRBJ2-3
V gene: TRBV14
clone size: NA
CDR3 protein: CASSQREYVISTDTQYF
CDR3 DNA: TGTGCCAGCAGCCAACGGGAATACGTGATAAGCACAGATACGCAGTATTTT

D gene: NA
J gene: TRBJ1-1
V gene: TRBV30
clone size: NA
CDR3 protein: CAWRAPLGGAFF
CDR3 DNA: TGTGCCTGGAGGGCCCCCTTGGGGGGGGCTTTCTTT

D gene: TRBD2
J gene: TRBJ2-3
V gene: TRBV30
clone size: NA
CDR3 protein: CAWSGGGTQYF
CDR3 DNA: TGTGCCTGGAGTGGGGGGGGAACGCAGTATTTT

D gene: TRBD1
J gene: TRBJ2-7
V gene: TRBV2
clone size: NA
CDR3 protein: CASTNDRVHEQYF
CDR3 DNA: TGTGCCAGCACCAATGACAGGGTCCACGAGCAGTACTTC

D gene: TRBD1
J gene: TRBJ2-1
V gene: TRBV28
clone size: NA
CDR3 protein: CASSFGTGSMNEQFF
CDR3 DNA: TGTGCCAGCAGTTTTGGGACAGGTTCTATGAATGAGCAGTTCTTC

D gene: NA
J gene: TRBJ2-1
V gene: TRBV5-1
clone size: NA
CDR3 protein: CATAGGGAGYNEQFF
CDR3 DNA: TGCGCCACGGCTGGGGGGGGCGCAGGTTACAATGAGCAGTTCTTC

D gene: NA
J gene: TRBJ1-1
V gene: TRBV5-1
clone size: NA
CDR3 protein: CASSLAGMGQGHTEAFF
CDR3 DNA: TGCGCCAGCAGCTTGGCGGGCATGGGCCAGGGACACACTGAAGCTTTCTTT

D gene: NA
J gene: TRBJ2-7
V gene: TRBV5-1
clone size: once
CDR3 protein: CASSLEAGQGGSYEQYF
CDR3 DNA: TGCGCCAGCAGCTTGGAAGCCGGTCAGGGGGGCTCCTACGAGCAGTACTTC